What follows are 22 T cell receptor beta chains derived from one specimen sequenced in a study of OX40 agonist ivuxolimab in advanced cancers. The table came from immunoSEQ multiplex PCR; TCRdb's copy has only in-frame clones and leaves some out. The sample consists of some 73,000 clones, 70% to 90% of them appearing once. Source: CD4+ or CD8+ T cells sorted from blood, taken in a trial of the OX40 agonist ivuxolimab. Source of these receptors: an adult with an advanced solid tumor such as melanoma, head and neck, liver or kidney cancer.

The CDR3 is CASSDNDLDYNEQFF. The CDR3 coding sequence is TGTGCCAGCAGTGACAACGACCTCGACTACAATGAGCAGTTCTTC. The rearrangement links TRBV2 to TRBJ2-1; no clear D. Germline V gene data show CDR1 as SNHLY and CDR2 as FYNNEI. The CDR3 runs 15 residues. With 3 bases removed from V and 3 bases from J, the gap between germline ends came to 12 bases. The whole variable domain, remainder taken from reference TRBV2 and TRBJ2-1, is EPEVTQTPSHQVTQMGQEVILRCVPISNHLYFYWYRQILGQKVEFLVSFYNNEISEKSEIFDDQFSVERPDGSNFTLKIRSTKLEDSAMYFCASSDNDLDYNEQFFGPGTRLTVL.

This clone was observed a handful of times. This CDR3 is CAISDQGGLRGYTF. The CDR3 DNA sequence: TGTGCCATCAGTGACCAGGGAGGACTTCGGGGCTACACCTTC. The V gene is TRBV10-3, the J gene TRBJ1-2; D might be TRBD1 (5 bases). V shed 3 bases and J shed 8 bases, with 16 bases lying between them. This CDR3 has 14 amino acids. CDR1 and CDR2 from the germline V gene are ENHRY and SYGVKD.

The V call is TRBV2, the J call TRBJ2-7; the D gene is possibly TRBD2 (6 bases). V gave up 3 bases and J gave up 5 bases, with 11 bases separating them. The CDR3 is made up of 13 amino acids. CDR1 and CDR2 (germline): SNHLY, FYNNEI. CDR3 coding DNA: TGTGCCAGCAGTGACAGGCCGGGGGACGAGCAGTACTTC. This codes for CASSDRPGDEQYF.

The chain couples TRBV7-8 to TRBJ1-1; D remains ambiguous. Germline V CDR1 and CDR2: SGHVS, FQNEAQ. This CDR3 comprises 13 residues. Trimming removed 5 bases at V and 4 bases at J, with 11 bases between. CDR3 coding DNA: TGTGCCAGCAGCGCCGGACTGAGCACTGAAGCTTTCTTT. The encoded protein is CASSAGLSTEAFF.

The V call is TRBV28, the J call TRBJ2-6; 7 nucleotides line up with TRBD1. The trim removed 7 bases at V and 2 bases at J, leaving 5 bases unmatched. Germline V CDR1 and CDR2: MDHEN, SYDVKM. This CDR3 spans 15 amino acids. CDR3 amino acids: CASKRDRAGANVLTF. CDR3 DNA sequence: TGTGCCAGCAAGAGAGACAGGGCTGGGGCCAACGTCCTGACTTTC.

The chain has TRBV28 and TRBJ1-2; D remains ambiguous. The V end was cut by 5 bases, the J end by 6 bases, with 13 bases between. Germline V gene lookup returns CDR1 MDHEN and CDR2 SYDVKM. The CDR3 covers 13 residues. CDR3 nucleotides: TGTGCCAGCAGTCCCCCTAAGGGTAATGGCTACACCTTC. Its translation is CASSPPKGNGYTF.

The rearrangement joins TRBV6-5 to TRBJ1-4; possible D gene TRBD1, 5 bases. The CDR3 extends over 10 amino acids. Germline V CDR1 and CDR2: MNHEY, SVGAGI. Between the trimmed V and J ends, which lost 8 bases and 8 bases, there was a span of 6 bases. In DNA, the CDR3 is TGTGCCAGCGGGACCGAAAAACTGTTTTTT. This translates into CASGTEKLFF.

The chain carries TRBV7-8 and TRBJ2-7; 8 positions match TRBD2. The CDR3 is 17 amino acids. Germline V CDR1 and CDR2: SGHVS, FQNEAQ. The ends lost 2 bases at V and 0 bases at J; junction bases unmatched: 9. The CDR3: CASSLKASGLSSYEQYF. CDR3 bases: TGTGCCAGCAGCTTAAAGGCTAGCGGGTTGAGCTCCTACGAGCAGTACTTC. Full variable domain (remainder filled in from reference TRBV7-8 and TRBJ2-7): GAGVSQSPRYKVAKRGQDVALRCDPISGHVSLFWYQQALGQGPEFLTYFQNEAQLDKSGLPSDRFFAERPEGSVSTLKIQRTQQEDSAVYLCASSLKASGLSSYEQYFGPGTRLTVT.

CDR3 DNA: TGTGCCAGCCCCGGCAGGACAGATCAGCCCCAGCATTTT. Protein product: CASPGRTDQPQHF. The chain uses TRBV5-3 and TRBJ1-5; possible D gene TRBD1, 6 bases. TRBV5-3 is noted as an ORF with a role that remains uncertain. V lost 8 bases, J lost 5 bases, and 14 bases lay in between. The CDR3 loop spans 13 amino acids.

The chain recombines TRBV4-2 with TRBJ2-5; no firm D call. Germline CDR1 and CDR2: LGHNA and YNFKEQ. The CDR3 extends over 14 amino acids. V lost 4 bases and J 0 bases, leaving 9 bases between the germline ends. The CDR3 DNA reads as TGTGCCAGCAGCCCTTCTGGCCACCAAGAGACCCAGTACTTC. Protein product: CASSPSGHQETQYF.

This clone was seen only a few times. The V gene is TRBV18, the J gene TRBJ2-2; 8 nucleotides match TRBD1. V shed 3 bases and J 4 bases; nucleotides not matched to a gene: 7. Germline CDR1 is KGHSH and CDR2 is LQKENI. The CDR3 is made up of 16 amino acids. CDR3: CASSPTGVTATGELFF. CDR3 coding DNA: TGTGCCAGCTCACCGACAGGGGTTACAGCCACCGGGGAGCTGTTTTTT. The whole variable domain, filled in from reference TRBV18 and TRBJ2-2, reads NAGVMQNPRHLVRRRGQEARLRCSPMKGHSHVYWYRQLPEEGLKFMVYLQKENIIDESGMPKERFSAEFPKEGPSILRIQQVVRGDSAAYFCASSPTGVTATGELFFGEGSRLTVL.

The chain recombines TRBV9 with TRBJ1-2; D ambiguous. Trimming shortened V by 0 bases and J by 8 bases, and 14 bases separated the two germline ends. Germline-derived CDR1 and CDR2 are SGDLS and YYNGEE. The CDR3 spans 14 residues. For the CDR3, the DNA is TGTGCCAGCAGCGTAGATTCCCGGATGGGCGGCTACACCTTC. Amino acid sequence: CASSVDSRMGGYTF.

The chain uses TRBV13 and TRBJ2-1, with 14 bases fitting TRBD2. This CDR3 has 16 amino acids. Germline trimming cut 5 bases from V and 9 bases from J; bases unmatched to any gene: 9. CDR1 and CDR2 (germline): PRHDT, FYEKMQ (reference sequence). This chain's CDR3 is CASSRTTSGRAFEQFF. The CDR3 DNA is TGTGCCAGCAGCCGGACGACTAGCGGGAGGGCCTTTGAGCAGTTCTTC.

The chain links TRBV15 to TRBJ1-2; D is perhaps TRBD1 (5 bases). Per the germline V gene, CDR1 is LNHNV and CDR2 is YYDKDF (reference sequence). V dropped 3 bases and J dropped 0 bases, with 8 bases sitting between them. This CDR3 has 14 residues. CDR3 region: CATSRGGPNYGYTF. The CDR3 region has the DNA TGTGCCACCAGCAGGGGGGGACCTAACTATGGCTACACCTTC.

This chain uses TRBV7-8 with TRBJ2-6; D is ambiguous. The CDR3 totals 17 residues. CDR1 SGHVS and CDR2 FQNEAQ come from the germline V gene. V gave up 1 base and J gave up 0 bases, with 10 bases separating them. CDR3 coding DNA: TGTGCCAGCAGCTTAGAATTCAGAGCCTCTGGGGCCAACGTCCTGACTTTC. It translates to CASSLEFRASGANVLTF.

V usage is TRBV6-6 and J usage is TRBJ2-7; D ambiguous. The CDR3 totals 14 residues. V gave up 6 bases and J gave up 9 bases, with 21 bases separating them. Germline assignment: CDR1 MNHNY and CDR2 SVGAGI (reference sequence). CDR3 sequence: CASSLSRTSAWQYF. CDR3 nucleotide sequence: TGTGCCAGCAGCCTCTCGAGGACGTCGGCGTGGCAGTACTTC.

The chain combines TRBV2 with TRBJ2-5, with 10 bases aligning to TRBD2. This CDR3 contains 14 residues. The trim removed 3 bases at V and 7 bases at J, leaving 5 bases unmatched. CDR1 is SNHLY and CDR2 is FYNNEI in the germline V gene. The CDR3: CASSESGGAGTQYF. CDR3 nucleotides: TGTGCCAGCAGTGAGAGCGGGGGGGCCGGGACCCAGTACTTC. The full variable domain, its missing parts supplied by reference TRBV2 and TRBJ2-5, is EPEVTQTPSHQVTQMGQEVILRCVPISNHLYFYWYRQILGQKVEFLVSFYNNEISEKSEIFDDQFSVERPDGSNFTLKIRSTKLEDSAMYFCASSESGGAGTQYFGPGTRLLVL.

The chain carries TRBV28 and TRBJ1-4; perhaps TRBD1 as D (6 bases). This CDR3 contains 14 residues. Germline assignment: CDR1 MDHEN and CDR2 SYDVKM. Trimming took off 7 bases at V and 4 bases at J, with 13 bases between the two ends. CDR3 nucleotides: TGTGCCAGCATTGGGGGCAGCCTTAATGAAAAACTGTTTTTT. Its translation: CASIGGSLNEKLFF.

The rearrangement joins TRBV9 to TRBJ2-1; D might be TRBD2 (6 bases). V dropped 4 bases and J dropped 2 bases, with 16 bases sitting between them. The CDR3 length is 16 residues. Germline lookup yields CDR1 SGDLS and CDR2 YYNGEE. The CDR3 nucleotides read TGTGCCAGCAGCTCCGGTGGAGGGAGGCCCTACAATGAGCAGTTCTTC. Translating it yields CASSSGGGRPYNEQFF.

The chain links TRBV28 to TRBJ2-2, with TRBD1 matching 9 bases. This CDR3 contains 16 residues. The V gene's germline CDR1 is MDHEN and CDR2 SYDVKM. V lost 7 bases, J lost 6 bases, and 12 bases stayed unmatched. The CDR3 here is CASNSEGTGRPGELFF. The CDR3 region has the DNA TGTGCCAGCAACTCAGAGGGGACAGGGAGGCCCGGGGAGCTGTTTTTT.

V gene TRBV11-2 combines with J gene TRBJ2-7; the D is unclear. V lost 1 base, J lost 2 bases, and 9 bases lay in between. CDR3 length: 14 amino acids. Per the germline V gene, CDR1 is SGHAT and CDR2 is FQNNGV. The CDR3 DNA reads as TGTGCCAGCAGCTTAGCTCCACCCCCCTACGAGCAGTACTTC. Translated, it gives CASSLAPPPYEQYF.

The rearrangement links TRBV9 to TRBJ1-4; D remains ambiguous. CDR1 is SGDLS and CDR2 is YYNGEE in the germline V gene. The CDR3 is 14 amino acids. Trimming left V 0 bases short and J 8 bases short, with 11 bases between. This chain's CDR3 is CASSVAVTPEKLFF. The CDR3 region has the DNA TGTGCCAGCAGCGTAGCGGTGACACCCGAAAAACTGTTTTTT.